The rows below give T cell receptor beta chains drawn from one sample of a study of T cells after yellow fever vaccination. TCRdb called the 5' RACE reads again in MiXCR, with one record for every CDR3 protein. The repertoire holds under 550,000 distinct CDR3 sequences, with just over 20% as singletons. The material was PBMCs, obtained approximately 22 days after the first yellow fever vaccination. These receptor sequences come from a man between 18 and 29 years old who received the YFV17D yellow fever vaccine. CDR3s include the opening cysteine and the closing phenylalanine or tryptophan. D genes are given only for firm matches. Size is omitted from some rows. Given values are once, few, many or a class for expanded clones.

>TRBJ2-2|few|TRBV4-1|NA
CASSQRGFPTGELFF
TGCGCCAGCAGCCAAAGAGGATTCCCTACCGGGGAGCTGTTTTTT
>TRBJ1-2|NA|TRBV21-1|NA
CASPRGENYGYTF
TGTGCCAGCCCCAGGGGGGAGAACTATGGCTACACCTTC
>TRBJ2-2|few|TRBV20-1|NA
CSARYRGNTGELFF
TGCAGTGCTAGATATCGGGGGAACACCGGGGAGCTGTTTTTT
>TRBJ2-3|NA|TRBV29-1|TRBD2
CSVGLAGEATDTQYF
TGCAGCGTTGGACTAGCGGGGGAAGCTACAGATACGCAGTATTTT
>TRBJ2-5|NA|TRBV28|NA
CASSFGAGIEETQYF
TGTGCCAGCAGTTTTGGCGCAGGGATAGAAGAGACCCAGTACTTC
>TRBJ2-2|NA|TRBV3-1|NA
CASSQGGGSGPTGELFF
TGTGCCAGCAGCCAAGGAGGAGGGTCAGGGCCGACCGGGGAGCTGTTTTTT
>TRBJ2-4|NA|TRBV4-3|NA
CASSQDLWGLAKNIQYF
TGCGCCAGCAGCCAAGATTTATGGGGACTAGCCAAAAACATTCAGTACTTC
>TRBJ2-4|many|TRBV5-6|NA
CASSLRGGEDIQYF
TGTGCCAGCAGCCTAAGAGGGGGGGAGGACATTCAGTACTTC
>TRBJ1-5|few|TRBV27|TRBD1
CASRLGQGIGPQHF
TGTGCCAGCAGACTCGGACAGGGAATAGGGCCCCAGCATTTT
>TRBJ2-3|NA|TRBV5-1|NA
CASSLAAHQDTQYF
TGCGCCAGCAGCCTGGCAGCCCACCAAGATACGCAGTATTTT
>TRBJ2-5|few|TRBV20-1|NA
CSARDRRNQETQYF
TGCAGTGCTAGAGATCGGAGAAACCAAGAGACCCAGTACTTC
>TRBJ1-5|few|TRBV24-1|TRBD1
CATSSTGETQPQHF
TGTGCCACCAGTTCCACAGGGGAAACGCAGCCCCAGCATTTT
>TRBJ2-5|NA|TRBV20-1|NA
CSATPRSATQETQYF
TGCAGTGCTACCCCCCGTTCTGCTACCCAAGAGACCCAGTACTTC
>TRBJ2-2|many|TRBV11-2|NA
CASSAGGELFF
TGTGCCAGCAGCGCCGGAGGGGAGCTGTTTTTT
>TRBJ1-1|few|TRBV5-1|TRBD1
CASSLRDRLSPEAFF
TGCGCCAGCAGCCTCCGGGACAGGTTGAGTCCTGAAGCTTTCTTT
>TRBJ1-1|many|TRBV20-1|NA
CSATGVYTEAFF
TGCAGTGCTACGGGGGTCTACACTGAAGCTTTCTTT
>TRBJ2-7|few|TRBV27|TRBD1
CASRFATGLFSYEQYF
TGTGCCAGCAGATTCGCGACAGGGCTATTCTCCTACGAGCAGTACTTC
>TRBJ2-3|NA|TRBV20-1|TRBD2
CSARSLLAGGSDTQYF
TGCAGTGCTAGATCTCTACTAGCGGGGGGCTCAGATACGCAGTATTTT
>TRBJ2-3|NA|TRBV6-1|TRBD2
CASSEVGGGSSTDTQYF
TGTGCCAGCAGTGAAGTTGGCGGGGGGAGTAGCACAGATACGCAGTATTTT
>TRBJ1-2|NA|TRBV12-3/TRBV12-4|NA
CASSEYDTGPTDYGYTF
TGTGCCAGCAGCGAGTACGATACAGGCCCGACGGACTATGGCTACACCTTC
>TRBJ2-7|NA|TRBV4-1|NA
CASSQEGAAYEQYF
TGCGCCAGCAGCCAAGAAGGGGCAGCCTACGAGCAGTACTTC
>TRBJ2-3|few|TRBV12-3/TRBV12-4|TRBD2
CASTSSGGDTQYF
TGTGCCAGCACCTCAAGCGGGGGAGATACGCAGTATTTT
>TRBJ2-2|few|TRBV7-6|NA
CASSPQGKNTGELFF
TGTGCCAGCAGCCCCCAGGGAAAGAACACCGGGGAGCTGTTTTTT